This T cell receptor (beta chain) was found in a study of shared clonotypes between healthy human individuals. All of the donors resided in Nashville, Tennessee, and each was a Caucasian adult. Execution of the assay was at deep level. Across several immunoSEQ plates, the genomic DNA of each subset was split evenly. Among the unsorted PBMC samples, replicate PCRs used about 280 ng DNA, roughly 30,000 T cell genomes. Some clones are missing from TCRdb's copy, which holds only in-frame ones; the method was immunoSEQ multiplex PCR. The sample holds a few hundred thousand clones, just over 75% seen once. The sequenced material came from PBMCs. This TCR was recovered from a woman between 35 and 50 years old in good health. Some clones in this sample may be carry-over from other donors' samples.

This chain's CDR3 is CASSYRLAGSQETQYF. The CDR3 bases are TGTGCCAGCAGTTACCGACTAGCGGGATCTCAAGAGACCCAGTACTTC. The chain uses TRBV2 and TRBJ2-5; 11 bases fit TRBD2. Trimming removed 5 bases from V and 2 bases from J; junction bases left unmatched: 7. Germline V gene lookup returns CDR1 SNHLY and CDR2 FYNNEI. The CDR3 is made up of 16 amino acids.